The rows below give T cell receptor beta chains drawn from one sample of a study of blood T cell repertoires in COVID-19. Here immunoSEQ multiplex PCR was the method, and the copy in TCRdb shows in-frame clones only, minus some. In the table there are 300,000 to 450,000 clones, more than 70% of which are singletons. Material for sequencing was peripheral blood. All receptors derive from a woman aged 55-69 years with COVID-19, enrolled during active disease. Each CDR3 is given with its conserved first and last residue. The D gene is left open where the match is weak. Expanded clones are given a class, and other clones once, few, many or no size at all.

>TRBJ1-1|TRBV27|.|TRBD1
TGTGCCAGCAGTACGTCCGGGACAGGGGGCTGGCACACTGAAGCTTTCTTT
CASSTSGTGGWHTEAFF
>TRBJ1-1|TRBV11-2|.|.
TGTGCCAGCAGTTATCTCGGGGTTTCCACTGAAGCTTTCTTT
CASSYLGVSTEAFF
>TRBJ2-2|TRBV7-2|.|TRBD2
TGTGCCAGTAGACCACCCCGGACTAGAAGCACCGGGGAGCTGTTTTTT
CASRPPRTRSTGELFF
>TRBJ2-7|TRBV5-6|.|TRBD1
TGTGCCAGCAGCTGGGACAGGGGCACCGAGCAGTACTTC
CASSWDRGTEQYF
>TRBJ2-4|TRBV20-1|once|TRBD2
TGCAGGGGACTAGCCGGAAACATTCAGTACTTC
CRGLAGNIQYF
>TRBJ1-2|TRBV19|.|TRBD1
TGTGCCAGTAGTATTTATCCCCCCGGGACAGGATATGGCTACACCTTC
CASSIYPPGTGYGYTF
>TRBJ1-3|TRBV9|few|.
TGTGCCAGCAGCGTGGAAGGATTCGGAGCCCCTGGAAACACCATATATTTT
CASSVEGFGAPGNTIYF
>TRBJ2-4|TRBV3-1/TRBV3-2|.|.
TGTGCCAGCAGCCCTAGCCAGACAGGAGCCAAAAACATTCAGTACTTC
CASSPSQTGAKNIQYF
>TRBJ1-5|TRBV12-3/TRBV12-4|.|.
TGTGCCAGCAGTTTCGGTCCGGATCAGCCCCAGCATTTT
CASSFGPDQPQHF
>TRBJ2-7|TRBV5-1|.|.
TGCGCCAGCAGCTTGGGGAGAGCGAGCTCCTACGAGCAGTACTTC
CASSLGRASSYEQYF
>TRBJ1-3|TRBV6-5|once|TRBD1
TGTGCCAGCAGTACGGGACAGGCTGGAAACACCATATATTTT
CASSTGQAGNTIYF
>TRBJ2-3|TRBV5-4|.|TRBD2
TGTGCCAGCAGCTTGGAGCGGGGGAGCACAGATACGCAGTATTTT
CASSLERGSTDTQYF
>TRBJ2-5|TRBV3-1/TRBV3-2|once|.
TGTGCCAGCTGGGACAAGGATATGCGAGAGACCCAGTACTTC
CASWDKDMRETQYF
>TRBJ1-4|TRBV6-5|.|.
TGTGCCAGCAGGGCCCGGGGAGGTGAAAAACTGTTTTTT
CASRARGGEKLFF
>TRBJ1-6|TRBV18|.|TRBD1
TGTGCCAGCTCCGGGGACAGGCCGTCACCCCTCCACTTT
CASSGDRPSPLHF
>TRBJ1-1|TRBV6-5|.|TRBD1
TGTGCCAGCACTGGGGGGACAGGGGGCACTGAAGCTTTCTTT
CASTGGTGGTEAFF
>TRBJ2-7|TRBV6-8|.|TRBD2
TGTGCCAGCAGTTCGCCGACTAGCGGGGTGCTCTACGAGCAGTACTTC
CASSSPTSGVLYEQYF
>TRBJ2-2|TRBV10-3|.|TRBD1
TGTGCCATCAGTGGGGGACAGGGGGAAACCGGGGAGCTGTTTTTT
CAISGGQGETGELFF
>TRBJ1-1|TRBV5-1|.|.
TGCGCCAGCAGCCTCAATCAGGGATACATGAACACTGAAGCTTTCTTT
CASSLNQGYMNTEAFF
>TRBJ2-1|TRBV29-1|.|.
TGCAGCGGCCTAAGGGGGGGGGCGCAACCGAATGAGCAGTTCTTC
CSGLRGGAQPNEQFF
>TRBJ2-7|TRBV5-1|.|TRBD2
TGCGCCAGCAGCTTGGTGGGTAGCGGGGGGATCTACGAGCAGTACTTC
CASSLVGSGGIYEQYF
>TRBJ1-3|TRBV7-2|.|.
TGTGCCAGCAGCGTTGGCGGGGGAAACACCATATATTTT
CASSVGGGNTIYF
>TRBJ1-5|TRBV12-3/TRBV12-4|.|.
TGTGCCAGCAAAGATGGAGGGGACCAGCCCCAGCATTTT
CASKDGGDQPQHF
>TRBJ1-1|TRBV7-2|.|.
TGTGCCAGCAGCCCAGCTGGGGGGAGACACTCTGAAGCTTTCTTT
CASSPAGGRHSEAFF
>TRBJ2-3|TRBV20-1|once|.
TGCAGTGCCTCTCTGCTAAATACGCAGTATTTT
CSASLLNTQYF
>TRBJ2-3|TRBV6-6|.|TRBD2
TGTGCCAGCACCGGCGGGGGGGTCCCCACAGATACGCAGTATTTT
CASTGGGVPTDTQYF
>TRBJ2-2|TRBV5-1|.|TRBD2
TGCGCCAGCAGCTTGGCCGGCCTCGCGGGGGGGAACACCGGGGAGCTGTTTTTT
CASSLAGLAGGNTGELFF
>TRBJ1-6|TRBV19|.|TRBD1
TGTGCCAGTAGGGTTGGACAGGGGCATAATTCACCCCTCCACTTT
CASRVGQGHNSPLHF
>TRBJ1-1|TRBV29-1|.|.
TGCAGCGCTGGTAGGGGGAACACTGAAGCTTTCTTT
CSAGRGNTEAFF
>TRBJ2-7|TRBV19|.|TRBD1
TGTGCCAGTAGTACCGGACAGGGAGCCTACGAGCAGTACTTC
CASSTGQGAYEQYF
>TRBJ1-1|TRBV19|.|.
TGTGCCAGTAGTATTGACCGGGACACTGAAGCTTTCTTT
CASSIDRDTEAFF
>TRBJ1-1|TRBV28|.|.
TGTGCCAGCAGCATACAGGGTCTGAATCGGGCTTTCTTT
CASSIQGLNRAFF
>TRBJ1-5|TRBV15|.|TRBD1
TGTGCCACCAGCAGGACTACAGGGGGAAGCAATCAGCCCCAGCATTTT
CATSRTTGGSNQPQHF
>TRBJ1-1|TRBV5-1|.|.
TGCGCCAGCAGCTATTCGGGACAAAGCACTGAAGCTTTCTTT
CASSYSGQSTEAFF
>TRBJ2-1|TRBV19|few|.
TGTGCCAGTAGTATAGGGGGGAGGACGGGCAATGAGCAGTTCTTC
CASSIGGRTGNEQFF
>TRBJ1-1|TRBV5-8|.|.
TGTGCCAGCAGCTTGGGAAACTCGGAAGCTTTCTTT
CASSLGNSEAFF
>TRBJ1-5|TRBV6-5|.|.
TGTGCCAGCAGTTACTCCAGGTACAATCAGCCCCAGCATTTT
CASSYSRYNQPQHF
>TRBJ1-2|TRBV28|.|.
TGTGCCAGCAGCCCAGGCGCTAACTATGGCTACACCTTC
CASSPGANYGYTF
>TRBJ1-6|TRBV5-6|once|.
TGTGCCAGCAGCTTGCGGGGTTCCTATAATTCACCCCTCCACTTT
CASSLRGSYNSPLHF
>TRBJ2-5|TRBV6-2/TRBV6-3|.|.
TGTGCCAGCAGTTCCCAGATCGGGGTGGGAGAGACCCAGTACTTC
CASSSQIGVGETQYF
>TRBJ1-2|TRBV28|.|TRBD1
TGTGCCAGCAGTCTAGATGACAGGGTTTCTGGCTACACCTTC
CASSLDDRVSGYTF
>TRBJ1-1|TRBV5-1|.|.
TGCGCCAGCAGGGTCCGGGACAATAATGGGAACACTGAAGCTTTCTTT
CASRVRDNNGNTEAFF
>TRBJ1-5|TRBV7-2|.|.
TGTGCCAGCAGCTTAGACAGGGATCAGCCCCAGCATTTT
CASSLDRDQPQHF
>TRBJ2-1|TRBV12-3/TRBV12-4|.|.
TGTGCCAGCGGCTTTTACAATGAGCAGTTCTTC
CASGFYNEQFF
>TRBJ2-4|TRBV29-1|.|.
TGCAGCGTTGAAGTAAGGGGAGCCAAAAACATTCAGTACTTC
CSVEVRGAKNIQYF
>TRBJ2-7|TRBV6-6|.|.
TGTGCCAGCAGTTTACAGTCCTACGAGCAGTACTTC
CASSLQSYEQYF
>TRBJ1-5|TRBV5-5|.|.
TGTGCCAGCAGCTCCCCCGCGTCAATGCCCCAGCATTTT
CASSSPASMPQHF
>TRBJ1-2|TRBV4-1|.|TRBD1
TGCGCCAGCAGCCCTCCGGGACAGCCCTATGGCTACACCTTC
CASSPPGQPYGYTF
>TRBJ1-1|TRBV5-1|.|TRBD1
TGCGCCAGCAGCTTGGGCGACAGGGCCACTGAAGCTTTCTTT
CASSLGDRATEAFF
>TRBJ1-3|TRBV7-9|.|.
TGTGCCAGCAGCCCCCGAGGGCTCCGAGGGAACACCATATATTTT
CASSPRGLRGNTIYF
>TRBJ1-3|TRBV6-5|.|TRBD1
TGTGCCAGCAGGGCTGGGACAGGGGTAAACACCATATATTTT
CASRAGTGVNTIYF
>TRBJ2-2|TRBV6-2/TRBV6-3|.|.
TGTGCCAGCAGCTCCCTCCCCGGGGAGCTGTTTTTT
CASSSLPGELFF
>TRBJ2-7|TRBV9|.|.
TGTGCCAGCAGCGCGACACAGGGTTACTACGAGCAGTACTTC
CASSATQGYYEQYF
>TRBJ1-2|TRBV19|.|.
TGTGCCAGTTCAGAACAGGGACCGTATGGCTACACCTTC
CASSEQGPYGYTF
>TRBJ2-7|TRBV29-1|.|.
TGCAGCGTTGGACCCCCTCAGGGTTCTTACGAGCAGTACTTC
CSVGPPQGSYEQYF
>TRBJ1-5|TRBV19|.|.
TGTGCCAGTAGTGTCTTAAGGTCGGCAGGGGAAGCTGGGAGCAATCAGCCCCAGCATTTT
CASSVLRSAGEAGSNQPQHF
>TRBJ2-5|TRBV3-1/TRBV3-2|.|TRBD2
TGTGCCAGCAGCCAAAAATTTGGACTAGCGGGGGCAGAGACCCAGTACTTC
CASSQKFGLAGAETQYF
>TRBJ1-1|TRBV28|.|.
TGTGCCAGCAGTCCCCAGGACAGATTATCTGAAGCTTTCTTT
CASSPQDRLSEAFF
>TRBJ1-2|TRBV24-1|.|TRBD1
TGTGCCACCAGTGAGGACAGGGTGTGGAATGGCTACACCTTC
CATSEDRVWNGYTF
>TRBJ1-1|TRBV5-4|.|TRBD1
TGTGCCAGCAGCCTACCGGGACAGGGGAAGTTAACTGAAGCTTTCTTT
CASSLPGQGKLTEAFF